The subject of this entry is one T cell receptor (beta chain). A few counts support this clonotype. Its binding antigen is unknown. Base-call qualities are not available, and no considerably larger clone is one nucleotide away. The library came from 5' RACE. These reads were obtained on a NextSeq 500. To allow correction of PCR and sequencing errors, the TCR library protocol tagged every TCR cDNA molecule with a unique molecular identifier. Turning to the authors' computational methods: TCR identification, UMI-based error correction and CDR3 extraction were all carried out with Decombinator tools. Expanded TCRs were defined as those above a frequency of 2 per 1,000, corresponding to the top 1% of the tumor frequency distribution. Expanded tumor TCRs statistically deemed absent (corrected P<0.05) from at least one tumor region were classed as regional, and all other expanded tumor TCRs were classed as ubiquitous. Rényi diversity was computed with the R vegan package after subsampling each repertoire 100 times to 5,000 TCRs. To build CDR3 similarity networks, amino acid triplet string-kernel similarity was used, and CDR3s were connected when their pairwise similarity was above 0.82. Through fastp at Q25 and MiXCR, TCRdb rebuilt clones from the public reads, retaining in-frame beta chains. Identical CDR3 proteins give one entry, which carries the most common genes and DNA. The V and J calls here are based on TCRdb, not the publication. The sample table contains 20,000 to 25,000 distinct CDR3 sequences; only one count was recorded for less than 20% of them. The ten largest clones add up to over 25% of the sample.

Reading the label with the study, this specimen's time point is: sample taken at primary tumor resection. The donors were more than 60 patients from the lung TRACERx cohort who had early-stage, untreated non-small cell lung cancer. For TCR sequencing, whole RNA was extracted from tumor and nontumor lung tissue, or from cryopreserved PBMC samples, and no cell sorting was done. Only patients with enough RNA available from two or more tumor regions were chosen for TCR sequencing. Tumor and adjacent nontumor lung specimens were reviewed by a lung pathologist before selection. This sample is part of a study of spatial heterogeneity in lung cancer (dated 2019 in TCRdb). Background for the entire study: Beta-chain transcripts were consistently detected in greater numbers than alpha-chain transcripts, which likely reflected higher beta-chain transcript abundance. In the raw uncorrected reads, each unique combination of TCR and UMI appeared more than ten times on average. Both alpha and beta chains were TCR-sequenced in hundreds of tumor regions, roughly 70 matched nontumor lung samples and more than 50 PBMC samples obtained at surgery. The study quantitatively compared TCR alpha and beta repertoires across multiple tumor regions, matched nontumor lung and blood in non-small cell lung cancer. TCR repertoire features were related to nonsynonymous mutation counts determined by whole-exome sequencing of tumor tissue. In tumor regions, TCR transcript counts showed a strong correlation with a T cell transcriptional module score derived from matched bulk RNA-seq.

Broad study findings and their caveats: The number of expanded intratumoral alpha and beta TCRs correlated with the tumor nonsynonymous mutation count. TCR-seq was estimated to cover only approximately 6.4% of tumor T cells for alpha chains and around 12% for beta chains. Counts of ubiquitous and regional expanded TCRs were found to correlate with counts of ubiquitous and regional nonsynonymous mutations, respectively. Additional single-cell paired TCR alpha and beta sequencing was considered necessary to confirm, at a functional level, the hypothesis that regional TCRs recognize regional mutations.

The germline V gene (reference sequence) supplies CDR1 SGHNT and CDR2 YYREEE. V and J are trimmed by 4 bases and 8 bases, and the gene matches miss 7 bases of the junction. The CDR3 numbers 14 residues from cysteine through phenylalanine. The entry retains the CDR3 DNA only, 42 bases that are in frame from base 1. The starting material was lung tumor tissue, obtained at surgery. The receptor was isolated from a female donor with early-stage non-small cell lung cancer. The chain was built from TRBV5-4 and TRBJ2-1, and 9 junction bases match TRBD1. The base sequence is TGTGCCAGCAGCCTCCGGGACAGGGCCCATGAGCAGTTCTTC. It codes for CASSLRDRAHEQFF.